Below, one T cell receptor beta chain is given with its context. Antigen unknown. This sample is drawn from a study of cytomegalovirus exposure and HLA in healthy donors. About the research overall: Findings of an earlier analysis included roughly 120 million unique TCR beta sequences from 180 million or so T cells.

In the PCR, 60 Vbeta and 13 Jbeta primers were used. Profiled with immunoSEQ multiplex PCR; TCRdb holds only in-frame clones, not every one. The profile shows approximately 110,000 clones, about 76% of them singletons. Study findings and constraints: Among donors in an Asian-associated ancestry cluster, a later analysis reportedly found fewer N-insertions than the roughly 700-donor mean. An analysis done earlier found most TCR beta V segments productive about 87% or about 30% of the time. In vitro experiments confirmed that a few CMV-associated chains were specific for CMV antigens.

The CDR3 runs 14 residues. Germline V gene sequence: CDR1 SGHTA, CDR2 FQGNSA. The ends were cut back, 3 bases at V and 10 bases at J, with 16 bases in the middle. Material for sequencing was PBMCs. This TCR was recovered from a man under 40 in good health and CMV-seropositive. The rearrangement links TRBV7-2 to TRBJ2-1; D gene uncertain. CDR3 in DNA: TGTGCCAGCAGCTTTTCCATCTCCACCGGGGAGCAGTTCTTC. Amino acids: CASSFSISTGEQFF.